Presented here are 2 T cell receptor beta chains from one specimen sequenced in a study of blood T cells in healthy people across ages. PCR was performed a second time for roughly 7 to 12 cycles using a sample-barcoded 5' primer and a J-beta primer mix. In TCRdb, the 5' RACE reads were re-called with MiXCR into one record per CDR3 protein. The sample has some 1.4 million distinct CDR3 sequences; 35% to 45% are singletons. Sequenced material: blood. All receptors come from a woman aged 18-29 years in good health.

This chain connects TRBV6-1 to TRBJ2-1; 7 nucleotides agree with TRBD2. This CDR3 is 16 amino acids long. J was trimmed by 7 bases and V by 4 bases; bases with no gene match: 13. Germline V gives CDR1 MNHNS, CDR2 SASEGT. CDR3 loop: CASSAGGGRARNEQFF. For the CDR3, the DNA is TGTGCCAGCAGTGCCGGTGGAGGGAGGGCCCGGAATGAGCAGTTCTTC.

This clonotype has just one count. V gene TRBV6-5 combines with J gene TRBJ1-2, with a weak D call TRBD1 (5 bases). Trimming took off 4 bases at V and 8 bases at J, with 14 bases between the two ends. There are 13 residues in the CDR3. Germline CDR1 and CDR2: MNHEY and SVGAGI. The CDR3 coding sequence is TGTGCCAGCAGTTCCGGGACGGTCCAGGGCTACACCTTC. Protein: CASSSGTVQGYTF.